This entry features one T cell receptor beta chain sequence. The time point: week 3, after first cycle of checkpoint inhibitor. V lost 6 bases and J lost 13, with 16 bases in between. Germline-derived CDR1 and CDR2 are MNHEY and SVGAGI. The CDR3 has 12 residues. The data stem from a study of blood T cell dynamics during melanoma immunotherapy. Produced via immunoSEQ multiplex PCR; TCRdb's table is partial and in-frame only. The sample has about 11,000 clones; 80% are singletons. The chain joins TRBV6-5 to TRBJ2-1, with D possibly being TRBD1 or TRBD2 (6 bases each). Sequencing was performed on blood, taken from a patient treated with checkpoint blockade. The TCR comes from a human donor with melanoma. The CDR3 sequence is CASSGRRGSQFF. The CDR3 region has the DNA TGTGCCAGCAGCGGGAGAAGGGGGTCCCAGTTCTTC.